These 4 T cell receptor beta chains originate from one sample sequenced in a study of CD8 T cells in ankylosing spondylitis (TCRdb year 2017). Libraries were prepared through 5' RACE. The sequencer was an Illumina HiSeq 2500. Using fastp at Q25 and MiXCR, TCRdb reprocessed the public reads and kept productive beta chains. Identical CDR3 proteins give one entry, which carries the most common genes and DNA. The sample yields 200,000 to 250,000 distinct CDR3 sequences; roughly 10% were counted once. Clones ranked in the top ten supply 6% to 8.5% of the sample. Sequenced: blood, either unsorted or a sorted T cell fraction (not recorded which). Receptors were obtained from a male donor with ankylosing spondylitis or in good health (not recorded which).

This clonotype occurred many times. The V and J genes are TRBV5-1 and TRBJ2-7; 10 bases match TRBD1. CDR3 length: 14 residues. Germline V lookup: CDR1 SGHRS, CDR2 YFSETQ. V shed 4 bases, J shed 5 bases, and the junction held 6 bases outside the gene matches. CDR3 protein: CASSLGQGIHEQYF. CDR3 in DNA: TGCGCCAGCAGCCTGGGACAGGGGATCCACGAGCAGTACTTC.

This clonotype was counted many times. V and J are TRBV6-5 and TRBJ2-7, with D unresolved. Germline V gene sequence: CDR1 MNHEY, CDR2 SVGAGI. This CDR3 has 14 amino acids. V dropped 7 bases and J dropped 1 base, with 14 bases sitting between them. Written as DNA, the CDR3 is TGTGCCAGCAAAAAAACTTGGGAATCCTACGAGCAGTACTTC. The encoded protein is CASKKTWESYEQYF.

This clonotype was detected only a few times. This chain uses TRBV6-2 or TRBV6-3 with TRBJ2-3, with TRBD2 matching over 9 bases. Germline V gives CDR1 MNHEY, CDR2 SVGEGT. The CDR3 length is 15 residues. The ends lost 2 bases at V and 6 bases at J; junction bases unmatched: 6. CDR3: CASSYARGGGDTQYF. The CDR3, as DNA: TGTGCCAGCAGTTACGCGCGGGGGGGCGGGGATACGCAGTATTTT.

Many counts were recorded for this clonotype. The chain has TRBV5-1 and TRBJ2-1; no reliable D call. The germline gives CDR1 SGHRS, CDR2 YFSETQ. This CDR3 is 15 amino acids long. The V end lost 0 bases, the J end lost 5 bases, and 12 bases lay between the germline ends. The CDR3 coding sequence is TGCGCCAGCAGCTTGGGTCCCCCAGAAAACAATGAGCAGTTCTTC. It yields the protein CASSLGPPENNEQFF.